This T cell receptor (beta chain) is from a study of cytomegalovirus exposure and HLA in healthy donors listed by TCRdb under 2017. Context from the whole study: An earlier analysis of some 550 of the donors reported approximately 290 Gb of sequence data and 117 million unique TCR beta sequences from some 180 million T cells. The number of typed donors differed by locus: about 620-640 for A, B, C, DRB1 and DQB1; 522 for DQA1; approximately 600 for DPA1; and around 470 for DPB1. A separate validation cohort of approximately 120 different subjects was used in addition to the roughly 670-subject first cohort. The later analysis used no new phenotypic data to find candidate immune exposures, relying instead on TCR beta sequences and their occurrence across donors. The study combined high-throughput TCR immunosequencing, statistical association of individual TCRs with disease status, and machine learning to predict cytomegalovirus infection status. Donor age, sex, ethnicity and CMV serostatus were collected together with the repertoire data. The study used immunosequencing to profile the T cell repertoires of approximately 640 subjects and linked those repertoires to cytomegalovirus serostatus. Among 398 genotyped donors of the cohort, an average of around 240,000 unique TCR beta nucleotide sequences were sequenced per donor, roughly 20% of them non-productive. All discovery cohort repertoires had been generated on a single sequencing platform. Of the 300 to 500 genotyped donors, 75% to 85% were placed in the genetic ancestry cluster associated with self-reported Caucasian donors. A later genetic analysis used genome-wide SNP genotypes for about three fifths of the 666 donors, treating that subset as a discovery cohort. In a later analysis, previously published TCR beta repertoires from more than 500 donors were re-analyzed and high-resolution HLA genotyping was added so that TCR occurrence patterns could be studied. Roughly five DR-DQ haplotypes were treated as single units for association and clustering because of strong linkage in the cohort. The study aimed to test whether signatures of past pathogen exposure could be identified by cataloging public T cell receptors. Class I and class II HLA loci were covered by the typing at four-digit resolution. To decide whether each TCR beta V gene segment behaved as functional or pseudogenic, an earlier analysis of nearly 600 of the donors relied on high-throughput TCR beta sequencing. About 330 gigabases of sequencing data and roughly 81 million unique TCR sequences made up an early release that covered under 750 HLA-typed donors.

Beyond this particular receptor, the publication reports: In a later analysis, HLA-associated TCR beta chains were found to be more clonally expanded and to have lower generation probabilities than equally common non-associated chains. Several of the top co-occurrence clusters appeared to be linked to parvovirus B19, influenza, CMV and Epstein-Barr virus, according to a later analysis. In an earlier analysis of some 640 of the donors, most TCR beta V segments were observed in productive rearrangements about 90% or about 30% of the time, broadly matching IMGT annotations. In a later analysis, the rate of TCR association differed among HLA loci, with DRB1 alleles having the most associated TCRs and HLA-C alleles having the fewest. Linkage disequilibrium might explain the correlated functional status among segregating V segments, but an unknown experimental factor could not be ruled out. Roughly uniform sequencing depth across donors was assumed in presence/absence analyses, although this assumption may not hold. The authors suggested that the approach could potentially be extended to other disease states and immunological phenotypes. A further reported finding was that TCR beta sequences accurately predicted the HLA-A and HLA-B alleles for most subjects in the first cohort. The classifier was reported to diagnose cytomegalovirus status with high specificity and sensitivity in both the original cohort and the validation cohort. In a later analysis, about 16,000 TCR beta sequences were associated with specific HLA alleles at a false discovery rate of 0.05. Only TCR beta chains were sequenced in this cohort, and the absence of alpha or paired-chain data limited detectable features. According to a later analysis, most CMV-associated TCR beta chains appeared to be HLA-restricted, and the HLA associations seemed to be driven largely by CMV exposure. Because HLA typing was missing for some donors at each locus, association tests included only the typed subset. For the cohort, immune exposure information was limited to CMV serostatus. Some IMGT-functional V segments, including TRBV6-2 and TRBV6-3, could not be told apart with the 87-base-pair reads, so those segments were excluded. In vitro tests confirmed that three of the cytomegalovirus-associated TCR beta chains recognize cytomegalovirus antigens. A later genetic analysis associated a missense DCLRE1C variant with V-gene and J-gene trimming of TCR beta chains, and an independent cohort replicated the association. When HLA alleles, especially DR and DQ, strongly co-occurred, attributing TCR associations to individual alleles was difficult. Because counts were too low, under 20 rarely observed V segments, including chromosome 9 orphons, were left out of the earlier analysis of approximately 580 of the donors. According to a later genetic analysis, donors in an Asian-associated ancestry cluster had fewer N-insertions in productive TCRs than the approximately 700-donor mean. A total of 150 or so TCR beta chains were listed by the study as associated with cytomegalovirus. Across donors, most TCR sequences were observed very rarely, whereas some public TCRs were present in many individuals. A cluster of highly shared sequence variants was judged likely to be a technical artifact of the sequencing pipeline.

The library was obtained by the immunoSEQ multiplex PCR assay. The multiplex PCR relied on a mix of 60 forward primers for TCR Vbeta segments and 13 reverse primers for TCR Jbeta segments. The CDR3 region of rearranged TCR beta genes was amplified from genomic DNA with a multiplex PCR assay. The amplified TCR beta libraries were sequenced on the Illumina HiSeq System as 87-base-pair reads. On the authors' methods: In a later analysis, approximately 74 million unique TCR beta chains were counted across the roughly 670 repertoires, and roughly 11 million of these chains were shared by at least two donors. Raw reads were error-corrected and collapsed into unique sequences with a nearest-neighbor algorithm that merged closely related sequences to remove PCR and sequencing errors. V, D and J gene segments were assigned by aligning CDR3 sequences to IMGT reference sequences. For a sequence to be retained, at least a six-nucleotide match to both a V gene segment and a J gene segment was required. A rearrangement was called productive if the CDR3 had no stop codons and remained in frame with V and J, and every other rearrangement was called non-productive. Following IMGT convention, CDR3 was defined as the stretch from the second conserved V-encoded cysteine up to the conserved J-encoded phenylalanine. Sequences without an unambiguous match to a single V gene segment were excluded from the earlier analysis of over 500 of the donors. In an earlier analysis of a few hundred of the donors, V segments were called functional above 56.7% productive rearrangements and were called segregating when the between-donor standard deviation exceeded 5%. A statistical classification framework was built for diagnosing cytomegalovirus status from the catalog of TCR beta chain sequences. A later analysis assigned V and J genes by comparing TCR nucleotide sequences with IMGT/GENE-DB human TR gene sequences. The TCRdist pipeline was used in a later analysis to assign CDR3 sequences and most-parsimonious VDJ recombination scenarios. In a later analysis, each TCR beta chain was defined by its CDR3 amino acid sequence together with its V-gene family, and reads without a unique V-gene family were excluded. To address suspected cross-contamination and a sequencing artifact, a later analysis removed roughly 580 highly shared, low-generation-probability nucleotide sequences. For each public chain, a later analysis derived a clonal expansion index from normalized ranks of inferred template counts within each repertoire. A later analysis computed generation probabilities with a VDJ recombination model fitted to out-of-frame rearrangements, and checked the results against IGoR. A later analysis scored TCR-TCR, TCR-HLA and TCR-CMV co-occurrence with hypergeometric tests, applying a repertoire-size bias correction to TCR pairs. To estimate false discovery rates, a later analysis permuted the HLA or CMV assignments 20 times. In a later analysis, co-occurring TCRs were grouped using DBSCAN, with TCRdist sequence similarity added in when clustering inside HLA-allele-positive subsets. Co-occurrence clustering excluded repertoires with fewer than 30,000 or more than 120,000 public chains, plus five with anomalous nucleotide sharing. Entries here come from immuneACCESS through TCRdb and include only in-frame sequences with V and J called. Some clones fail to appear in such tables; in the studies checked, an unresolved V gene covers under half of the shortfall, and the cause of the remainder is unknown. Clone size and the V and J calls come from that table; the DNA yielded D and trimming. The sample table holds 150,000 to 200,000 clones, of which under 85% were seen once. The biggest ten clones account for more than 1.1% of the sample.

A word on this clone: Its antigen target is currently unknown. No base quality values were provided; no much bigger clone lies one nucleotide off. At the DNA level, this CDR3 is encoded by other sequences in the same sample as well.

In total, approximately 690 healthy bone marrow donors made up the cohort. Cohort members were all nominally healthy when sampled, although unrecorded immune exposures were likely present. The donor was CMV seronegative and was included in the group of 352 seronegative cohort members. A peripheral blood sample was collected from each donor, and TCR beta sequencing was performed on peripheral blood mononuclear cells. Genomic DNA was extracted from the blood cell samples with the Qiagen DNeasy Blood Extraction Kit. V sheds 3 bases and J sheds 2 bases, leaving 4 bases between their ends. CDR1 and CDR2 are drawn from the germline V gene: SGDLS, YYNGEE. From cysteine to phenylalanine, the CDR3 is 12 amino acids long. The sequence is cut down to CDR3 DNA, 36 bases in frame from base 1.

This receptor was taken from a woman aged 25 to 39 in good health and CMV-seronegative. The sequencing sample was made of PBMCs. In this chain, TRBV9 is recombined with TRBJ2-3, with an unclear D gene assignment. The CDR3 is CASSAYTDTQYF. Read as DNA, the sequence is TGTGCCAGCAGCGCGTACACAGATACGCAGTATTTT.